A single sample is the source of the 29 T cell receptor beta chains below, sequenced in a study of response to subunit inactivated influenza vaccine (dated by TCRdb to the late 2010s). Receptor amplification or capture employed RT-PCR. This sample was sequenced with an Illumina HiSeq 2500. The raw public reads went through TCRdb reprocessing: fastp at Q25, MiXCR clone calling, in-frame beta chains kept. Rows are combined by CDR3 protein, so each entry shows the most common genes and DNA. The sample table shows around 520,000 distinct CDR3 sequences, and about 25% are seen once. The ten largest account for under 2.5% of the sample. Source: CD4+ T cells sorted from PBMCs, taken more than 4 days after vaccination. All receptors derive from a man in his fifties or sixties who received an inactivated influenza vaccine. Donor details come from another sample of the same person, matched by shared clones.

The chain couples TRBV3-1 to TRBJ2-5, with a tentative D call TRBD2 (6 bases). V was cut by 3 bases and J by 3 bases, with 17 bases left in between. The germline CDR1 and CDR2 sequences are LGHDT and YNNKEL (reference sequence). This CDR3 region has 16 residues. The DNA for the CDR3 is TGTGCCAGCAGCCACGGAGGACTACCGAGGGAAGAGACCCAGTACTTC. It encodes CASSHGGLPREETQYF.

In this sample, this clonotype turned up a few times. The genes are TRBV10-3 and TRBJ1-3; 8 nucleotides agree with TRBD1. From germline, CDR1 is ENHRY and CDR2 SYGVKD. The CDR3 sequence is 15 residues long. Trimming cost V 2 bases and J 2 bases; bases outside gene matches: 2. The CDR3 here is CAISEDRGTGNTIYF. CDR3 bases: TGTGCCATCAGTGAGGACAGGGGAACTGGAAACACCATATATTTT.

The chain joins TRBV29-1 to TRBJ1-4; maybe TRBD1 (6 bases). Germline CDR1 and CDR2: SQVTM and ANQGSEA. The CDR3 spans 13 residues. Trimming stripped 7 bases from V and 3 bases from J, with 12 bases between. This CDR3 reads CSAAEGANEKLFF. The CDR3 DNA is TGCAGCGCCGCGGAGGGGGCTAATGAAAAACTGTTTTTT.

This clonotype was picked up a small number of times. The CDR3 DNA sequence: TGTGCCAGCAGCCAACGGACAGGGTGGGGAGCAGATACGCAGTATTTT. The encoded protein is CASSQRTGWGADTQYF. The chain links TRBV3-1 to TRBJ2-3, with 8 positions matching TRBD1. This CDR3 comprises 16 residues. Germline lookup yields CDR1 LGHDT and CDR2 YNNKEL (reference sequence). The ends lost 2 bases at V and 4 bases at J; junction bases unmatched: 8.

The chain is built from TRBV7-2 and TRBJ1-4; no clear D. Trimming took 3 bases from V and 4 from J, leaving 3 bases between them. The CDR3 is made up of 12 amino acids. CDR1 is SGHTA, CDR2 FQGNSA, per germline. The CDR3 DNA reads TGTGCCAGCAGCTTCTATAATGAAAAACTGTTTTTT. Protein product: CASSFYNEKLFF.

This chain uses TRBV20-1 with TRBJ1-1, with D possibly being TRBD1 (5 bases). From germline, CDR1 is DFQATT and CDR2 SNEGSKA (reference sequence). Trimming removed 6 bases from V and 1 base from J, with 12 bases in between. This CDR3 is built from 13 residues. This CDR3 is CSASPQGNTEAFF. CDR3 nucleotides: TGCAGTGCCAGCCCCCAGGGGAACACTGAAGCTTTCTTT.

The chain joins TRBV10-3 to TRBJ2-2; 7 bases align to TRBD1. Germline values: CDR1 ENHRY, CDR2 SYGVKD. Germline trimming cut 6 bases from V and 0 bases from J; bases unmatched to any gene: 4. The CDR3 length is 15 residues. The CDR3 DNA reads as TGTGCCATCAGAAGACAGGGAACGAACACCGGGGAGCTGTTTTTT. The encoded protein is CAIRRQGTNTGELFF.

This clonotype was seen more than once but under ten times. The CDR3: CASSLVHNEQFF. CDR3 DNA: TGTGCCAGCAGTTTAGTACACAATGAGCAGTTCTTC. The chain carries TRBV12-3 or TRBV12-4 and TRBJ2-1; no reliable D call. The V and J ends lost 1 base and 5 bases respectively, with 3 bases between them. The CDR3 covers 12 residues.

The rearrangement links TRBV20-1 to TRBJ1-1; 7 nucleotides line up with TRBD1. CDR3 length: 15 amino acids. Per the germline V gene, CDR1 is DFQATT and CDR2 is SNEGSKA (reference sequence). V was clipped by 3 bases and J by 1 base; unmatched bases: 8. The CDR3 DNA reads TGCAGTGCTAGTAGCAGGGGGAGGGCGAACACTGAAGCTTTCTTT. Translating it yields CSASSRGRANTEAFF.

The J gene is TRBJ2-3, the V gene TRBV7-2; 9 nucleotides agree with TRBD2. Looked up from germline, CDR1 is SGHTA and CDR2 is FQGNSA. Unmatched junction bases numbered 10, after V lost 1 base and J lost 8 bases. The CDR3 consists of 16 residues. The CDR3 nucleotides are TGTGCCAGCAGCTTAGTAGGGGCTAGCGGGATTCGTACGCAGTATTTT. It is translated as CASSLVGASGIRTQYF.

This chain connects TRBV5-1 to TRBJ1-1; D might be TRBD1 (5 bases). The length of the CDR3 is 16 residues. V lost 0 bases and J lost 0, with 12 bases in between. Germline-derived CDR1 and CDR2 are SGHRS and YFSETQ. CDR3 residues: CASSLESVTVNTEAFF. The CDR3 nucleotides are TGCGCCAGCAGCTTGGAGAGTGTGACAGTGAACACTGAAGCTTTCTTT.

The chain uses TRBV12-3 or TRBV12-4 and TRBJ1-3; D gene unclear. The CDR3 is 14 amino acids. V was cut by 7 bases and J by 4 bases, with 14 bases left in between. The CDR3 is CASKLAQEGNTIYF. The DNA of the CDR3 is TGTGCCAGCAAACTCGCCCAGGAAGGAAACACCATATATTTT.

The chain is built from TRBV28 and TRBJ2-5; perhaps TRBD2 as D (5 bases). CDR1 MDHEN and CDR2 SYDVKM come from the germline V gene. V lost 1 base to trimming and J lost 5 bases, with 17 bases between them. There are 16 residues in the CDR3. In nucleotides, the CDR3 is TGTGCCAGCAGTTTATCGTGGTTGCGGGCTGGGGAGACCCAGTACTTC. This codes for CASSLSWLRAGETQYF.

The V gene is TRBV20-1, the J gene TRBJ2-3; D is unclear. This CDR3 spans 12 amino acids. Trimming cost V 2 bases and J 7 bases, with 10 bases left between them. Germline assignment: CDR1 DFQATT and CDR2 SNEGSKA (reference sequence). The CDR3 region has the DNA TGCAGTGCTAGATCACGTCCAAATACGCAGTATTTT. Protein product: CSARSRPNTQYF.

This clonotype was found a few times. The V gene is TRBV7-6, the J gene TRBJ2-1; 7 nucleotides line up with TRBD2. The CDR3 spans 17 residues. Germline V gives CDR1 SGHVS, CDR2 FNYEAQ. V shed 8 bases, J shed 5 bases, and the junction held 18 bases outside the gene matches. The CDR3 coding sequence is TGTGCCAGCCCGGGGATCAAGGGAGGGCCGAGTAACAATGAGCAGTTCTTC. Protein sequence: CASPGIKGGPSNNEQFF. Variable domain in full (rest from reference TRBV7-6 and TRBJ2-1): GAGVSQSPRYKVTKRGQDVALRCDPISGHVSLYWYRQALGQGPEFLTYFNYEAQQDKSGLPNDRFSAERPEGSISTLTIQRTEQRDSAMYRCASPGIKGGPSNNEQFFGPGTRLTVL.

This clonotype was seen a few times. J is TRBJ2-1 and V is TRBV5-1; D may be TRBD1 or TRBD2 (6 bases each). The germline V gene has CDR1 SGHRS and CDR2 YFSETQ. Trimming cost V 4 bases and J 0 bases, with 17 bases left between them. The CDR3 covers 17 residues. This CDR3 is CASSPGGGGGSYNEQFF. The CDR3 DNA follows: TGCGCCAGCAGCCCCGGTGGTGGAGGGGGCTCCTACAATGAGCAGTTCTTC.

This rearrangement joins TRBV29-1 to TRBJ2-3; 8 bases align to TRBD2. The CDR3 consists of 15 residues. From germline, CDR1 is SQVTM and CDR2 ANQGSEA. With 4 bases clipped from V and 4 bases from J, the junction kept 10 bases outside the gene matches. The CDR3 region has the DNA TGCAGCGTTGCCGCGGGGGGCCCTCGGGCAGATACGCAGTATTTT. Protein: CSVAAGGPRADTQYF.

V gene TRBV5-1 combines with J gene TRBJ1-2, with D maybe TRBD1 (6 bases). The germline gives CDR1 SGHRS, CDR2 YFSETQ. The CDR3 covers 12 residues. The V end lost 5 bases, the J end lost 6 bases, and 11 bases lay between the germline ends. CDR3: CASSYTGHGYTF. In DNA form, the CDR3 reads TGCGCCAGCAGTTACACAGGGCATGGCTACACCTTC.

The chain employs TRBV6-2 or TRBV6-3 and TRBJ2-2; D is unresolved. Germline CDR1 reads MNHEY; CDR2 reads SVGEGT. The CDR3 loop spans 15 amino acids. V gave up 2 bases and J gave up 4 bases, with 11 bases separating them. The CDR3 here is CASSYELPGTGELFF. CDR3 nucleotide sequence: TGTGCCAGCAGTTACGAACTCCCTGGCACCGGGGAGCTGTTTTTT.

This chain uses TRBV4-1 with TRBJ2-5; D remains ambiguous. The CDR3 consists of 13 residues. The V end was cut by 1 base, the J end by 4 bases, with 7 bases between. Germline CDR1 MGHRA, CDR2 YSYEKL. The CDR3 DNA is TGCGCCAGCAGCCAAGGAGTTGGAGAGACCCAGTACTTC. The encoded protein is CASSQGVGETQYF.

This clonotype was found a few times. The V gene is TRBV5-1, the J gene TRBJ2-3; a possible D gene is TRBD2 (6 bases). Trimming stripped 4 bases from V and 0 bases from J, with 9 bases between. Germline CDR1 and CDR2: SGHRS and YFSETQ. There are 14 residues in the CDR3. CDR3 in DNA: TGCGCCAGCAGCCGGGGGTCTAGCACAGATACGCAGTATTTT. Translated: CASSRGSSTDTQYF.

This clonotype has only a few counts. V is TRBV23-1 and J is TRBJ2-7; 7 nucleotides line up with TRBD1. TRBV23-1 is identified as an open reading frame with a role that is uncertain. The CDR3 length is 16 residues. Trimming took 2 bases from V and 0 from J; bases not matched to a gene: 7. CDR3 protein: CASSQVRTGSSYEQYF. CDR3 DNA: TGCGCCAGCAGTCAAGTCAGGACAGGAAGCTCCTACGAGCAGTACTTC.

The chain uses TRBV6-1 and TRBJ1-1, with TRBD1 matching 7 bases. CDR1 is MNHNS, CDR2 SASEGT, per germline. The CDR3 runs 17 residues. Trimming took 5 bases from V and 4 from J; bases not matched to a gene: 16. CDR3 in amino acids: CASSPGQAYYLGTEAFF. The CDR3 coding sequence is TGTGCCAGCAGTCCCGGACAGGCATACTATTTGGGCACTGAAGCTTTCTTT.

The rearrangement links TRBV29-1 to TRBJ2-5; unclear D gene. The CDR3 spans 12 residues. The germline gives CDR1 SQVTM, CDR2 ANQGSEA. With 4 bases removed from V and 3 bases from J, the gap between germline ends came to 9 bases. CDR3: CSVVGREETQYF. CDR3 bases: TGCAGCGTTGTTGGTAGGGAAGAGACCCAGTACTTC.

The rearrangement uses TRBV5-1 and TRBJ1-1, with D possibly matching TRBD1 (6 bases). V was shortened by 0 bases and J by 4 bases, with 16 bases between the two germline ends. CDR3 length: 16 residues. In germline, CDR1 is SGHRS, CDR2 YFSETQ. The CDR3 sequence: CASSLVPLQGSTEAFF. DNA of the CDR3: TGCGCCAGCAGCTTGGTTCCGCTCCAGGGGTCCACTGAAGCTTTCTTT.

This clonotype was counted a few times. The chain recombines TRBV30 with TRBJ2-4; D is perhaps TRBD2 (6 bases). Per the germline V gene, CDR1 is GTSNPN and CDR2 is SVGIG (reference sequence). There are 15 residues in the CDR3. With 2 bases removed from V and 0 bases from J, the gap between germline ends came to 11 bases. Here the CDR3 DNA reads TGTGCCTGGAGTCCCGGCGGGGTAGCCAAAAACATTCAGTACTTC. Translated, it gives CAWSPGGVAKNIQYF. The full variable domain, in which reference TRBV30 and TRBJ2-4 provide the parts outside the CDR3, is SQTIHQWPATLVQPVGSPLSLECTVEGTSNPNLYWYRQAAGRGLQLLFYSVGIGQISSEVPQNLSASRPQDRQFILSSKKLLLSDSGFYLCAWSPGGVAKNIQYFGAGTRLSVL.

This clonotype was seen a handful of times. The V and J genes are TRBV7-9 and TRBJ2-3; 12 nucleotides match TRBD2. Germline-derived CDR1 and CDR2 are SEHNR and FQNEAQ (reference sequence). The CDR3 is 16 residues long. The J segment lost 4 bases and the V segment lost 3 bases, leaving 5 bases of the junction unmatched. CDR3 nucleotides: TGTGCCAGCAGCTTGTCCCTAGCGGGGGGGTCAGATACGCAGTATTTT. Residues: CASSLSLAGGSDTQYF.

This chain uses TRBV20-1 with TRBJ1-2; TRBD1 might be the D (5 bases). The CDR3 is made up of 14 amino acids. In germline, CDR1 is DFQATT, CDR2 SNEGSKA (reference sequence). V lost 0 bases to trimming and J lost 8 bases, with 16 bases between them. The CDR3 sequence: CSAREPGRSWGYTF. As DNA, the CDR3 is TGCAGTGCTAGAGAGCCGGGGCGGTCGTGGGGCTACACCTTC.

This clonotype was recorded a few times. The genes are TRBV24-1 and TRBJ2-5; tentative D call: TRBD1 (7 bases). Germline V lookup: CDR1 KGHDR, CDR2 SFDVKD. V lost 0 bases, J lost 0 bases, and 16 bases lay in between. The CDR3 runs to 18 residues. The CDR3 sequence is CATSDLYLPGGNQETQYF. The CDR3 DNA follows: TGTGCCACCAGTGATTTGTACTTGCCAGGGGGGAACCAAGAGACCCAGTACTTC.